What follows are 5 T cell receptor beta chains derived from one specimen sequenced in a study of immune evolution from preneoplasia to lung adenocarcinoma. Here immunoSEQ multiplex PCR was the method, and the copy in TCRdb shows in-frame clones only, minus some. The table has more than 3,500 clones, about 80% seen once; the top ten hold about an eighth. The sequencing input was FFPE normal lung tissue adjacent to the tumor. These receptors all stem from a person aged 50-75 years with lung adenocarcinoma.

V is TRBV7-8 and J is TRBJ2-2; D ambiguous. From germline, CDR1 is SGHVS and CDR2 FQNEAQ. V was pared by 5 bases and J by 1 base, with 11 bases between. The CDR3 has 15 amino acids. This chain's CDR3 is CASSPRPENTGELFF. In DNA, the CDR3 is TGTGCCAGCAGCCCCAGGCCGGAGAACACCGGGGAGCTGTTTTTT.

This clone was recorded only once. The V and J genes are TRBV5-8 and TRBJ2-3; 8 nucleotides agree with TRBD2. CDR1 and CDR2 from the germline V gene are SGHTS and YDEGEE. CDR3 length: 14 amino acids. J gave up 1 base and V 4 bases, and 2 bases lay outside the gene matches. The CDR3 DNA is TGTGCCAGCAGCCTCGGGGGGGGCACAGATACGCAGTATTTT. Its protein product is CASSLGGGTDTQYF.

The rearrangement uses TRBV6-5 and TRBJ1-2; D is possibly TRBD1 (5 bases). With 4 bases removed from V and 3 bases from J, the gap between germline ends came to 15 bases. Germline CDR1 and CDR2: MNHEY and SVGAGI. The CDR3 covers 15 residues. The CDR3 here is CASSSSTGTYYGYTF. As DNA, the CDR3 is TGTGCCAGCAGTTCGTCTACCGGGACCTACTATGGCTACACCTTC.

The genes are TRBV2 and TRBJ2-7; 11 nucleotides agree with TRBD2. J was trimmed by 1 base and V by 3 bases; bases with no gene match: 8. Germline lookup yields CDR1 SNHLY and CDR2 FYNNEI. The CDR3 totals 17 residues. CDR3 in amino acids: CASSDETSGNLSYEQYF. DNA of the CDR3: TGTGCCAGCAGTGATGAGACTAGCGGGAATCTTTCCTACGAGCAGTACTTC.

The rearrangement links TRBV29-1 to TRBJ2-7, with 7 bases identical to TRBD1. The junction had 4 bases not matched to a gene; V was cut back by 4 bases and J by 1 base. Germline V gives CDR1 SQVTM, CDR2 ANQGSEA. The CDR3 loop spans 13 amino acids. CDR3 sequence: CSVGAGGSYEQYF. The CDR3 nucleotides are TGCAGCGTTGGGGCAGGGGGATCCTACGAGCAGTACTTC.